The 26 T cell receptor beta chains listed next were all sequenced from one sample in a study of cytomegalovirus exposure and HLA in healthy donors. The PCR had 60 Vbeta and 13 Jbeta primers. TCRdb's table, derived via immunoSEQ multiplex PCR, lists solely in-frame clones and lacks some. The profile covers about 180,000 clones, with around 80% appearing a single time and 2% to 3% taken by the ten largest. The specimen sequenced was PBMCs. These receptors were collected from a young woman in good health and CMV-seropositive.

This chain connects TRBV10-2 to TRBJ1-4, with TRBD1 identical over 9 bases. With 4 bases clipped from V and 7 bases from J, the junction kept 1 base outside the gene matches. The length of the CDR3 is 13 residues. Germline V CDR1 and CDR2: WSHSY, SAAADI. The CDR3 coding sequence is TGCGCCAGCAGTGGACAGGGGGGTGAAAAACTGTTTTTT. Its translation: CASSGQGGEKLFF.

This chain joins TRBV19 and TRBJ2-1; 7 bases are shared with TRBD2. Germline CDR1 reads LNHDA; CDR2 reads SQIVND (reference sequence). The CDR3 contains 15 residues. V lost 6 bases to trimming and J lost 4 bases; unmatched junction nucleotides: 9. CDR3 DNA sequence: TGTGCCAGTAGCGGGACCAGCGGGGTGTACAATGAGCAGTTCTTC. The encoded protein is CASSGTSGVYNEQFF.

This clone was recorded a few times. This chain's CDR3 is CASSQSGTGGEYGYTF. CDR3 nucleotides: TGTGCCAGCAGCCAATCTGGGACAGGGGGCGAATATGGCTACACCTTC. The chain links TRBV4-2 to TRBJ1-2, with 12 bases identical to TRBD1. Germline-derived CDR1 and CDR2 are LGHNA and YNFKEQ. The CDR3 consists of 16 residues. The V and J ends lost 2 bases and 5 bases, in that order; junction bases with no gene match: 6.

In DNA form, the CDR3 reads TGCGCCAGCAGCCAGACCAGAGGGGGGGCTGGGGCCAACGTCCTGACTTTC. It translates to CASSQTRGGAGANVLTF. This chain connects TRBV4-3 to TRBJ2-6, with TRBD2 as a possible D gene (7 bases). CDR3 length: 17 residues. The V gene's germline CDR1 is LGHNA and CDR2 YSLEER. V lost 3 bases and J lost 2, with 14 bases in between.

This chain uses TRBV10-3 with TRBJ2-1; D is unresolved. V shed 3 bases and J shed 8 bases, with 8 bases lying between them. This CDR3 has 12 residues. The germline CDR1 and CDR2 sequences are ENHRY and SYGVKD. The CDR3 is CAISDLRDEQFF. The CDR3, as DNA: TGTGCCATCAGTGACCTCCGCGATGAGCAGTTCTTC.

A word on this clone: One junction end disagrees with the germline gene, perhaps due to a read error. The chain recombines TRBV4-1 with TRBJ2-6, with D perhaps TRBD1 (5 bases). Germline V gives CDR1 MGHRA, CDR2 YSYEKL. This CDR3 region has 18 residues. The CDR3 DNA is TGCGCCAGCAGCCAAGGTCCCAGGTTAAGCTCTGGGGCCAACGGCCTGACTTTC. Its protein product is CASSQGPRLSSGANGLTF.

The chain couples TRBV28 to TRBJ1-2, with 9 positions matching TRBD1. Germline loops: CDR1 MDHEN, CDR2 SYDVKM. This CDR3 spans 12 amino acids. J gave up 6 bases and V 8 bases, and 4 bases lay outside the gene matches. CDR3 region: CASGQGMDGYTF. The CDR3 DNA follows: TGTGCCAGCGGACAGGGGATGGATGGCTACACCTTC.

This chain joins TRBV28 and TRBJ1-5, with a tentative D call TRBD1 (5 bases). With 4 bases removed from V and 4 bases from J, the gap between germline ends came to 14 bases. This CDR3 is built from 15 residues. CDR1 MDHEN and CDR2 SYDVKM come from the germline V gene. CDR3 loop: CASSSAEGRNQPQHF. In DNA, the CDR3 is TGTGCCAGCAGTTCCGCGGAGGGACGTAATCAGCCCCAGCATTTT. Complete variable domain (other parts from reference TRBV28 and TRBJ1-5): DVKVTQSSRYLVKRTGEKVFLECVQDMDHENMFWYRQDPGLGLRLIYFSYDVKMKEKGDIPEGYSVSREKKERFSLILESASTNQTSMYLCASSSAEGRNQPQHFGDGTRLSIL.

The chain has TRBV5-4 and TRBJ1-1; TRBD1 agrees at 9 bases. The CDR3 length is 14 residues. V shed 0 bases, J shed 6 bases, and the junction held 3 bases outside the gene matches. Germline V gene lookup returns CDR1 SGHNT and CDR2 YYREEE (reference sequence). This CDR3 reads CASSLGQGVAEAFF. CDR3 in DNA: TGTGCCAGCAGCTTGGGACAGGGGGTGGCTGAAGCTTTCTTT.

This rearrangement joins TRBV4-3 to TRBJ2-1; 10 bases align to TRBD1. Germline trimming cut 9 bases from V and 3 bases from J; bases unmatched to any gene: 8. CDR1 and CDR2 (germline): LGHNA, YSLEER. There are 15 residues in the CDR3. The CDR3 is CASTRDRGGYNEQFF. The CDR3 nucleotides read TGCGCCAGTACCAGGGACAGGGGAGGCTACAATGAGCAGTTCTTC.

V is TRBV6-1 and J is TRBJ2-7, with 9 nucleotides matching TRBD2. The CDR3 consists of 12 residues. With 0 bases clipped from V and 11 bases from J, the junction kept 2 bases outside the gene matches. The germline gives CDR1 MNHNS, CDR2 SASEGT. The DNA of the CDR3 is TGTGCCAGCAGTGAAGCTGGGACTAGCAAGTACTTC. Protein product: CASSEAGTSKYF.

In this sample, this clone turned up a few times. The CDR3 DNA reads as TGTGCCAGCAGTGGTCCGGGGGAGGGCAATGAGCAGTTCTTC. Translation: CASSGPGEGNEQFF. This chain joins TRBV28 and TRBJ2-1; TRBD2 matches at 7 bases. V dropped 5 bases and J dropped 6; count of bases not matched to a gene: 7. Germline V CDR1 and CDR2: MDHEN, SYDVKM. This CDR3 has 14 residues.

The chain links TRBV5-1 to TRBJ2-7; D is perhaps TRBD2 (5 bases). The V gene's germline CDR1 is SGHRS and CDR2 YFSETQ. Trimming removed 3 bases at V and 2 bases at J, with 9 bases between. This CDR3 region has 13 residues. CDR3 DNA sequence: TGCGCCAGCAGCTGGCTAGCAGCCTACGAGCAGTACTTC. Translation gives CASSWLAAYEQYF. Looking up the rest from reference TRBV5-1 and TRBJ2-7 gives the full variable domain: KAGVTQTPRYLIKTRGQQVTLSCSPISGHRSVSWYQQTPGQGLQFLFEYFSETQRNKGNFPGRFSGRQFSNSRSEMNVSTLELGDSALYLCASSWLAAYEQYFGPGTRLTVT.

The J gene is TRBJ2-1, the V gene TRBV7-2; 9 nucleotides agree with TRBD2. After removal of 3 bases from V and 7 bases from J, the junction contained 4 bases not matched to a gene. The CDR3 runs 14 residues. Germline values: CDR1 SGHTA, CDR2 FQGNSA. The CDR3 spells CASSFAGGGNEQFF. CDR3 DNA sequence: TGTGCCAGCAGCTTTGCGGGGGGGGGTAATGAGCAGTTCTTC. Full variable domain (outside the CDR3, taken from reference TRBV7-2 and TRBJ2-1): GAGVSQSPSNKVTEKGKDVELRCDPISGHTALYWYRQSLGQGLEFLIYFQGNSAPDKSGLPSDRFSAERTGGSVSTLTIQRTQQEDSAVYLCASSFAGGGNEQFFGPGTRLTVL.

The chain joins TRBV27 to TRBJ2-1, with a weak D call TRBD1 (6 bases). This CDR3 has 16 residues. V was clipped by 1 base and J by 2 bases, with 12 bases between them. Germline V lookup: CDR1 MNHEY, CDR2 SMNVEV (reference sequence). The CDR3 sequence: CASSLLGQTTYNEQFF. CDR3 nucleotide sequence: TGTGCCAGCAGTTTATTAGGACAGACGACCTACAATGAGCAGTTCTTC.

This clone appeared a single time. This chain connects TRBV11-3 to TRBJ2-3; 15 bases match TRBD2. In germline, CDR1 is SGHNT, CDR2 YENEEA. This CDR3 contains 19 residues. J was trimmed by 0 bases and V by 5 bases; bases with no gene match: 9. DNA for the CDR3: TGTGCCAGCAGCCAGGGACTAGCGGGGGGCCCCTTCAGCACAGATACGCAGTATTTT. Protein sequence: CASSQGLAGGPFSTDTQYF.

V gene TRBV11-2 combines with J gene TRBJ2-5, with TRBD1 matching over 8 bases. The J call may not be correct, given that the DNA end is closer to TRBJ2-7. In germline, CDR1 is SGHAT, CDR2 FQNNGV. This CDR3 has 14 residues. The CDR3 DNA is TGTGCCAGCAGCCGGGACAGGACCTCCTACGAGCAGTACTTC. Protein product: CASSRDRTSYEQYF.

This clone was counted once. The chain employs TRBV5-6 and TRBJ2-1, with 12 positions matching TRBD2. The V gene's germline CDR1 is SGHDT and CDR2 YYEEEE. Unmatched junction bases numbered 2, after V lost 0 bases and J lost 10 bases. The CDR3 totals 14 residues. In nucleotides, the CDR3 is TGTGCCAGCAGCTTGGGACTAGCGGGGGAAGAGCAGTTCTTC. Its translation: CASSLGLAGEEQFF.

The chain employs TRBV6-4 and TRBJ2-7; possible D gene TRBD2, 6 bases. CDR1 is MRHNA and CDR2 is SNTAGT in the germline V gene. V dropped 6 bases and J dropped 4 bases, with 19 bases sitting between them. The CDR3 has 15 amino acids. The CDR3 nucleotides read TGTGCCAGCAGCGAAAACCGGGGGACCGTATACGAGCAGTACTTC. Residues: CASSENRGTVYEQYF.

This chain connects TRBV6-5 to TRBJ2-7, with a possible D match to TRBD2 (6 bases). CDR3 size: 14 residues. The V gene lost 2 bases and the J gene lost 3 bases, with 11 bases spanning the gap. Germline values: CDR1 MNHEY, CDR2 SVGAGI. The CDR3, as DNA: TGTGCCAGCAGTTACCGCCGGGGGAACTACGAGCAGTACTTC. It yields the protein CASSYRRGNYEQYF.

This clone came up once. The V and J genes are TRBV7-2 and TRBJ2-5; a possible D gene is TRBD2 (6 bases). CDR3 size: 13 residues. The V gene lost 2 bases and the J gene lost 9 bases, with 13 bases spanning the gap. Germline V gives CDR1 SGHTA, CDR2 FQGNSA. The CDR3 loop is CASSLNPKRAQYF. In nucleotides, the CDR3 is TGTGCCAGCAGCTTAAACCCGAAGCGGGCCCAGTACTTC. Together with reference TRBV7-2 and TRBJ2-5, the CDR3 gives the full variable domain: GAGVSQSPSNKVTEKGKDVELRCDPISGHTALYWYRQSLGQGLEFLIYFQGNSAPDKSGLPSDRFSAERTGGSVSTLTIQRTQQEDSAVYLCASSLNPKRAQYFGPGTRLLVL.

This clone was seen more than once but under ten times. The chain combines TRBV29-1 with TRBJ2-7; D is possibly TRBD2 (7 bases). V dropped 7 bases and J dropped 3 bases, with 16 bases sitting between them. Per the germline V gene, CDR1 is SQVTM and CDR2 is ANQGSEA. This CDR3 has 13 residues. DNA for the CDR3: TGCAGCGCCACTCGGGGGGCTTACTACGAGCAGTACTTC. This encodes CSATRGAYYEQYF.

This clone came up once. Other DNA sequences in this sample translate to the same CDR3. This chain joins TRBV9 and TRBJ2-1; 10 nucleotides agree with TRBD2. Germline V CDR1 and CDR2: SGDLS, YYNGEE. The trim removed 5 bases at V and 4 bases at J, leaving 6 bases unmatched. The CDR3 has 15 residues. CDR3 coding DNA: TGTGCCAGCAGTGCTAGCGGGGGCGCTTACAATGAGCAGTTCTTC. This translates into CASSASGGAYNEQFF.

This sequence joins TRBV9 and TRBJ2-2, with 13 nucleotides matching TRBD2. This CDR3 contains 18 residues. Germline values: CDR1 SGDLS, CDR2 YYNGEE. V was clipped by 0 bases and J by 2 bases; unmatched bases: 4. The CDR3 loop is CASSVGLAGGINTGELFF. CDR3 DNA: TGTGCCAGCAGCGTAGGACTAGCGGGGGGCATTAACACCGGGGAGCTGTTTTTT.

This clone was recorded a few times. CDR3 sequence (DNA): TGTGCCAGCAGCTGGGGGGGGCGAGGTGGCTACACCTTC. This encodes CASSWGGRGGYTF. The chain couples TRBV7-9 to TRBJ1-2; a weak D match, TRBD1 (6 bases). The CDR3 is 13 residues long. Per germline, CDR1 SEHNR and CDR2 FQNEAQ (reference sequence). V lost 4 bases, J lost 7 bases, and 13 bases lay in between.

The V and J genes are TRBV19 and TRBJ2-7; D remains ambiguous. V lost 3 bases and J 4 bases, leaving 4 bases between the germline ends. This CDR3 is built from 11 residues. The V gene's germline CDR1 is LNHDA and CDR2 SQIVND (reference sequence). CDR3 in DNA: TGTGCCAGTAGTATCGGGTACGAGCAGTACTTC. Translation gives CASSIGYEQYF.